This is a list of T cell receptor beta chains from one sample in a study of blood T cell repertoires in COVID-19. Only in-frame clones appear in the TCRdb table, and some are missing; sequencing was by immunoSEQ multiplex PCR. The table includes 50,000 to 75,000 clones, 70% to 80% detected once. The sequenced material came from peripheral blood. These receptors originate from a man older than 75 with active or convalescent COVID-19. Both conserved end residues are part of each CDR3. D genes are given only for firm matches. Clone size appears in some rows only: once, few, many, or a class for an expanded clone.

NA	TRBV24-1	TRBD1	TRBJ2-2	TGTGCCACCAGTGGGGGACAGGGGGCCGGGGAGCTGTTTTTT	CATSGGQGAGELFF
NA	TRBV7-9	NA	TRBJ1-5	TGTGCCAGCAGCGCGGGGACGGGTGGTTATCAGCCCCAGCATTTT	CASSAGTGGYQPQHF
NA	TRBV28	TRBD1	TRBJ1-5	TGTGCCAGCGTCATTGGACAGGGTAGTCAGCCCCAGCATTTT	CASVIGQGSQPQHF
NA	TRBV28	NA	TRBJ2-5	TGTGCCAGCAGTAAATTAAGAGGCTCCCAGTACTTC	CASSKLRGSQYF
NA	TRBV5-4	TRBD1	TRBJ2-2	TGTGCCAGCAGCGTCCAGCAGGGGGCTCGGTGGAACACCGGGGAGCTGTTTTTT	CASSVQQGARWNTGELFF
NA	TRBV3-1/TRBV3-2	TRBD2	TRBJ2-1	TGTGCCAGTCGAAGGGCTGGCGGGGGGGCCCGGTACAATGAGCAGTTCTTC	CASRRAGGGARYNEQFF
NA	TRBV3-1/TRBV3-2	NA	TRBJ1-2	TGTGCCAGCAGCCAAGGTTACAGGGCCTCGCGAGGCTACACCTTC	CASSQGYRASRGYTF
NA	TRBV11-3	TRBD1	TRBJ2-1	TGTGCCAGCAGCTGGGGACAGGGGGGCGATGAGCAGTTCTTC	CASSWGQGGDEQFF
once	TRBV6-2/TRBV6-3	NA	TRBJ1-2	TGTACCAGCAGTTACTTTCTGGGGCGATATGGCTACACCTTC	CTSSYFLGRYGYTF
NA	TRBV12-3/TRBV12-4	NA	TRBJ1-6	TGTGCCAGCACTAAGTATAATTCACCCCTCCACTTT	CASTKYNSPLHF
NA	TRBV28	TRBD2	TRBJ2-3	TGTGCCAGCAGTTTTCGACTAGCGGGAGGGGCACAGACAGATACGCAGTATTTT	CASSFRLAGGAQTDTQYF
NA	TRBV2	NA	TRBJ1-3	TGTGCCAGCAGTGAATATACGGGATTGGTATATTTT	CASSEYTGLVYF
NA	TRBV11-1	NA	TRBJ2-3	TGTGCCAGCAGCCCCACTTTGGTAGATACGCAGTATTTT	CASSPTLVDTQYF
NA	TRBV5-6	NA	TRBJ2-7	TGTGCCAGTTCCAGGGAGGTCCCCTACGAGCAGTACTTC	CASSREVPYEQYF
NA	TRBV6-6	TRBD1	TRBJ2-7	TGTGCCAGCAGTCCTCGACAGGGTCGCCACGAGCAGTACTTC	CASSPRQGRHEQYF
NA	TRBV7-9	TRBD1	TRBJ1-2	TGTGCCAGCAGCTCCCGAAGGGGGCGCCTTAACTATGGCTACACCTTC	CASSSRRGRLNYGYTF
NA	TRBV10-3	NA	TRBJ2-1	TGTGCCATCAGTGAACGAAGATCAACAGGGAGTACGGTCTACAATGAGCAGTTCTTC	CAISERRSTGSTVYNEQFF